This T cell receptor beta chain was profiled in a study of sequential checkpoint blockade in melanoma. Looked up from germline, CDR1 is SGDLS and CDR2 is YYNGEE. This CDR3 comprises 16 residues. Trimming at V came to 3 bases and at J to 5 bases, leaving 7 bases not matched to a gene. Only in-frame clones appear in the TCRdb table, and some are missing; sequencing was by immunoSEQ multiplex PCR. The data show 34,000 or so clones, with approximately 86% seen just once and 15% to 20% held by the top ten. Noted treatment: randomized to nivolumab then ipilimumab (arm A) or the reverse (arm B). This rearrangement joins TRBV9 to TRBJ2-3; 12 bases map to TRBD2. The starting material was CD8+ T cells sorted from blood (inferred from file names), obtained from a patient given nivolumab and ipilimumab in sequence. The TCR sequence derives from a human donor with melanoma. CDR3 DNA sequence: TGTGCCAGCAGCGCCTTACTAGCGGGGGGCTTAGATACGCAGTATTTT. Amino acids: CASSALLAGGLDTQYF. Variable domain in full (rest from reference TRBV9 and TRBJ2-3): DSGVTQTPKHLITATGQRVTLRCSPRSGDLSVYWYQQSLDQGLQFLIQYYNGEERAKGNILERFSAQQFPDLHSELNLSSLELGDSALYFCASSALLAGGLDTQYFGPGTRLTVL.